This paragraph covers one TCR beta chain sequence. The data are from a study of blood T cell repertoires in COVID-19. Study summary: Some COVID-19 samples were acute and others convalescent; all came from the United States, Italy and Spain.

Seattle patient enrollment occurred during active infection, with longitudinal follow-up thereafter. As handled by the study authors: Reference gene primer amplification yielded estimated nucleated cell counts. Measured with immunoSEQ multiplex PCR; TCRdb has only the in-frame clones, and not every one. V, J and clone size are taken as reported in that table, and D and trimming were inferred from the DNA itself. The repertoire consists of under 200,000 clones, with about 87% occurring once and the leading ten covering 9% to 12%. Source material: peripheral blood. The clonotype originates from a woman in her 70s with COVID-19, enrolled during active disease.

In DNA form, the CDR3 reads TGTGCCAGCAGTTTTGAGACAGGGTCCTACAATGAGCAGTTCTTC. Encoded protein: CASSFETGSYNEQFF. The V and J genes are TRBV27 and TRBJ2-1, with 7 bases lining up with TRBD1. The CDR3 loop spans 15 amino acids. The germline V gene has CDR1 MNHEY and CDR2 SMNVEV (reference sequence). Trimming at V came to 3 bases and at J to 1 base, leaving 3 bases not matched to a gene.